A selection of T cell receptor beta chains follows, all from one sample in a study of blood T cell repertoires in COVID-19. Profiled with immunoSEQ multiplex PCR; TCRdb holds only in-frame clones, not every one. The sample holds roughly 120,000 clones, just over 75% seen once. Sequencing was done on a sample of peripheral blood. These receptors originate from a woman older than 75 with acute or convalescent COVID-19. Each CDR3 is given with its conserved first and last residue. D genes are given only for firm matches. Expanded clones are given a class, and other clones once, few, many or no size at all.

>NA|TRBJ2-3|14|TRBD1|TRBV2
CASSPGQGGSPQYF
TGTGCCAGCAGCCCCGGACAGGGGGGATCCCCGCAGTATTTT
>NA|TRBJ2-3|16|NA|TRBV20-1
CSASNWQGSITDTQYF
TGCAGTGCTAGTAACTGGCAGGGTTCGATCACAGATACGCAGTATTTT
>NA|TRBJ2-7|12|NA|TRBV28
CASSFSRYEQYF
TGTGCCAGCAGTTTTAGCAGATACGAGCAGTACTTC
>once|TRBJ2-7|14|TRBD1|TRBV29-1
CSVAWTGLAYEQYF
TGCAGCGTCGCCTGGACAGGGTTGGCCTACGAGCAGTACTTC
>few|TRBJ1-4|15|NA|TRBV10-2
CASSESVRSYEKLFF
TGCGCCAGCAGTGAGTCGGTCAGAAGTTATGAAAAACTGTTTTTT
>NA|TRBJ1-4|15|TRBD1|TRBV5-1
CASSTGTGANEKLFF
TGCGCCAGCAGCACCGGGACAGGGGCTAATGAAAAACTGTTTTTT
>few|TRBJ1-5|13|NA|TRBV6-2/TRBV6-3
CASSYQIRQPQHF
TGTGCCAGCAGTTACCAAATCAGGCAGCCCCAGCATTTT
>NA|TRBJ2-7|13|NA|TRBV29-1
CSVESAYTYEQYF
TGCAGCGTTGAATCAGCGTATACCTACGAGCAGTACTTC
>NA|TRBJ1-2|12|NA|TRBV2
CASSVDTYGYTF
TGTGCCAGCAGTGTGGACACCTATGGCTACACCTTC
>NA|TRBJ2-1|14|NA|TRBV27
CASSSPDFHNEQFF
TGTGCCAGCAGTTCCCCGGACTTCCACAATGAGCAGTTCTTC
>NA|TRBJ1-1|12|NA|TRBV30
CAWSTGPTEAFF
TGTGCCTGGAGTACAGGGCCCACTGAAGCTTTCTTT
>NA|TRBJ2-3|12|NA|TRBV7-2
CASSSYTDTQYF
TGTGCCAGCAGCTCGTACACAGATACGCAGTATTTT
>NA|TRBJ1-1|15|TRBD1|TRBV28
CASSRDRERNTEAFF
TGTGCCAGCAGTCGGGACAGGGAAAGGAACACTGAAGCTTTCTTT
>NA|TRBJ1-2|15|NA|TRBV27
CASSLGAGVGYGYTF
TGTGCCAGCAGTTTAGGGGCAGGGGTGGGCTATGGCTACACCTTC
>NA|TRBJ2-1|16|TRBD2|TRBV4-2
CASSQHPGGAYNEQFF
TGTGCCAGCAGCCAGCATCCCGGGGGGGCCTACAATGAGCAGTTCTTC
>NA|TRBJ2-6|13|NA|TRBV30
CAWNGDGANVLTF
TGTGCCTGGAACGGAGATGGGGCCAACGTCCTGACTTTC
>NA|TRBJ2-1|13|NA|TRBV6-5
CASKGDIDNEQFF
TGTGCCAGCAAGGGGGACATCGACAATGAGCAGTTCTTC
>NA|TRBJ1-1|12|NA|TRBV2
CASRWLDTEAFF
TGTGCCAGCAGATGGTTAGACACTGAAGCTTTCTTT
>NA|TRBJ1-1|15|NA|TRBV6-5
CASSYSGRVNTEAFF
TGTGCCAGCAGTTACTCAGGCAGGGTGAACACTGAAGCTTTCTTT
>NA|TRBJ2-1|16|TRBD2|TRBV6-5
CASSSTGGPSYNEQFF
TGTGCCAGCAGTTCCACGGGGGGGCCCTCCTACAATGAGCAGTTCTTC
>NA|TRBJ1-3|16|TRBD1|TRBV7-3
CASSPTGGGSGNTIYF
TGTGCCAGCAGCCCGACAGGGGGCGGGTCTGGAAACACCATATATTTT
>NA|TRBJ1-5|16|TRBD1|TRBV2
CASQTGLGYSNQPQHF
TGTGCCAGCCAGACAGGGCTGGGGTATAGCAATCAGCCCCAGCATTTT
>NA|TRBJ2-2|14|TRBD2|TRBV29-1
CSVRPGLDVGELFF
TGCAGCGTCCGGCCGGGACTAGACGTCGGGGAGCTGTTTTTT
>once|TRBJ2-2|16|NA|TRBV18
CASSDTEWSNTGELFF
TGTGCCAGCTCCGACACTGAGTGGTCGAACACCGGGGAGCTGTTTTTT
>NA|TRBJ1-2|14|NA|TRBV25-1
CASSLQVDSMGYTF
TGTGCCAGCAGTCTCCAGGTAGACAGTATGGGCTACACCTTC
>once|TRBJ2-7|15|NA|TRBV7-2
CASSFTAEVVYEQYF
TGTGCCAGCAGCTTCACAGCGGAGGTAGTCTACGAGCAGTACTTC
>NA|TRBJ2-5|16|NA|TRBV7-6
CASSLNRGGNGETQYF
TGTGCCAGCAGCTTAAACCGGGGAGGCAATGGGGAGACCCAGTACTTC
>NA|TRBJ2-3|14|TRBD2|TRBV3-1/TRBV3-2
CASRLSGAEDTQYF
TGTGCCAGCAGACTTAGCGGGGCGGAAGATACGCAGTATTTT
>NA|TRBJ2-3|17|TRBD2|TRBV9
CASSVAQRGSLTDTQYF
TGTGCCAGCAGCGTAGCCCAGCGGGGGTCGCTCACAGATACGCAGTATTTT
>NA|TRBJ2-1|14|TRBD1|TRBV5-1
CASSLDRGSDEQFF
TGCGCCAGCAGCTTGGACAGGGGTTCCGATGAGCAGTTCTTC
>NA|TRBJ2-7|14|NA|TRBV19
CASSSGHVGYEQYF
TGTGCCAGTAGTAGCGGACATGTTGGTTACGAGCAGTACTTC
>NA|TRBJ2-1|12|NA|TRBV6-5
CASSRLSNEQFF
TGTGCCAGCAGCCGTCTGTCCAATGAGCAGTTCTTC
>NA|TRBJ2-1|16|TRBD2|TRBV3-1/TRBV3-2
CASSQATSGGYNEQFF
TGTGCCAGCAGCCAAGCTACTAGCGGGGGATACAATGAGCAGTTCTTC
>NA|TRBJ2-7|16|TRBD2|TRBV28
CASSLSGLADRYEQYF
TGTGCCAGCAGTTTATCGGGACTAGCGGACCGCTACGAGCAGTACTTC
>NA|TRBJ1-1|16|TRBD1|TRBV4-1
CASAEGQGIMNTEAFF
TGCGCCAGCGCCGAGGGACAGGGCATCATGAACACTGAAGCTTTCTTT
>NA|TRBJ2-1|14|NA|TRBV28
CASSPRDFYNEQFF
TGTGCCAGCAGTCCTCGGGACTTCTACAATGAGCAGTTCTTC
>few|TRBJ2-3|15|NA|TRBV10-3
CAISKGASSTDTQYF
TGTGCCATCTCGAAGGGAGCTTCTAGCACAGATACGCAGTATTTT
>few|TRBJ2-1|15|TRBD2|TRBV6-1
CASSEEAGGYNEQFF
TGTGCCAGCAGTGAAGAAGCGGGGGGGTACAATGAGCAGTTCTTC
>NA|TRBJ1-2|13|NA|TRBV10-1
CASSLDRHEGYTF
TGCGCCAGCAGCCTTGACAGGCACGAGGGCTACACCTTC
>NA|TRBJ1-2|11|NA|TRBV5-1
CASSGSYGYTF
TGCGCCAGCAGCGGTAGCTATGGCTACACCTTC
>NA|TRBJ2-5|16|TRBD2|TRBV6-1
CASSESLRGGRETQYF
TGTGCCAGCAGTGAATCCCTTCGCGGGGGAAGGGAGACCCAGTACTTC
>NA|TRBJ1-2|13|NA|TRBV7-9
CASSSGQTHGYTF
TGTGCCAGCAGCTCTGGACAGACGCATGGCTACACCTTC
>NA|TRBJ1-2|14|NA|TRBV5-1
CASSLGQVNYGYTF
TGCGCCAGCAGCTTGGGACAGGTTAACTATGGCTACACCTTC
>NA|TRBJ2-5|14|NA|TRBV9
CASSVDSSQETQYF
TGTGCCAGCAGCGTAGATAGCAGCCAAGAGACCCAGTACTTC
>NA|TRBJ2-2|13|TRBD1|TRBV29-1
CSSRQGGSGELFF
TGCAGCTCTCGACAGGGGGGATCCGGGGAGCTGTTTTTT
>NA|TRBJ2-5|13|TRBD2|TRBV11-3
CASSLREGETQYF
TGTGCCAGCAGCTTGCGGGAGGGAGAGACCCAGTACTTC
>NA|TRBJ1-1|14|TRBD1|TRBV6-5
CASGTGLMNTEAFF
TGTGCCAGCGGGACAGGGCTCATGAACACTGAAGCTTTCTTT
>NA|TRBJ1-1|15|NA|TRBV28
CASSLSWGGSTEAFF
TGTGCCAGCAGTTTATCGTGGGGGGGGAGCACTGAAGCTTTCTTT
>few|TRBJ1-6|15|NA|TRBV6-1
CASSEAARQNSPLHF
TGTGCCAGCAGTGAAGCGGCCAGGCAAAATTCACCCCTCCACTTT
>NA|TRBJ2-1|16|TRBD2|TRBV5-1
CASSLATGGLNNEQFF
TGCGCCAGCAGCTTGGCTACGGGAGGGCTAAACAATGAGCAGTTCTTC
>NA|TRBJ2-2|15|TRBD2|TRBV9
CASSVLGGSTGELFF
TGTGCCAGCAGCGTCCTCGGCGGGAGCACCGGGGAGCTGTTTTTT
>NA|TRBJ1-4|13|NA|TRBV28
CASSLDREEKLFF
TGTGCCAGCAGTTTAGATCGGGAGGAAAAACTGTTTTTT
>NA|TRBJ2-1|14|TRBD2|TRBV5-4
CASSLDTSANEQFF
TGTGCCAGCAGCTTAGATACTAGCGCCAATGAGCAGTTCTTC
>many|TRBJ1-2|13|TRBD1|TRBV5-1
CASSIQGSYGYTF
TGCGCCAGCAGCATACAGGGGAGCTATGGCTACACCTTC
>once|TRBJ1-2|12|TRBD1|TRBV12-3/TRBV12-4
CASSRTGYGYTF
TGTGCCAGCAGTCGGACAGGCTATGGCTACACCTTC
>NA|TRBJ1-2|13|NA|TRBV28
CASSSVGVDGYTF
TGTGCCAGCAGTTCGGTCGGGGTCGATGGCTACACCTTC
>NA|TRBJ1-5|13|TRBD1|TRBV12-3/TRBV12-4
CASRRTGLSPQHF
TGTGCCAGCAGGAGGACAGGGTTGTCGCCCCAGCATTTT